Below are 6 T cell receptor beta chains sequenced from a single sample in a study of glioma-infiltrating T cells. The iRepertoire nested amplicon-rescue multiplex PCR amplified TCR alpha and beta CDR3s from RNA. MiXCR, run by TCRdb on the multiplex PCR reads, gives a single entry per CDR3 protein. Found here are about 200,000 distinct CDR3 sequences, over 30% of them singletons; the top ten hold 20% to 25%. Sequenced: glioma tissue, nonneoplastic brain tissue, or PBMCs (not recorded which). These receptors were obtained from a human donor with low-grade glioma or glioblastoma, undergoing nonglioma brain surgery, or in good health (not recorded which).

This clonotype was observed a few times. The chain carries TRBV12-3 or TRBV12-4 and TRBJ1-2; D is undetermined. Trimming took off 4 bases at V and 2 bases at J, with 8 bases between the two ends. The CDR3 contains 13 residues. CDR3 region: CASSYNRNYGYTF. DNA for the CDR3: TGTGCCAGCAGTTATAACAGAAACTATGGCTACACCTTC.

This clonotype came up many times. In nucleotides, the CDR3 is TGTGCCAGCAGCTTAACGGGTCGGAACTACGAGCAGTACTTC. Translation: CASSLTGRNYEQYF. The genes are TRBV7-3 and TRBJ2-7; no reliable D call. CDR3 length: 14 amino acids. Germline lookup yields CDR1 SGHTA and CDR2 FQGTGA. Trimming removed 0 bases from V and 3 bases from J, with 9 bases in between.

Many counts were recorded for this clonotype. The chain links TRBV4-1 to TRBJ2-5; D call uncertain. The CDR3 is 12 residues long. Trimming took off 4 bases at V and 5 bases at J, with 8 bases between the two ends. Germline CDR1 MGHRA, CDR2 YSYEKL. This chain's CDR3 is CASSPNMETQYF. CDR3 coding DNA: TGCGCCAGCAGCCCCAATATGGAGACCCAGTACTTC.

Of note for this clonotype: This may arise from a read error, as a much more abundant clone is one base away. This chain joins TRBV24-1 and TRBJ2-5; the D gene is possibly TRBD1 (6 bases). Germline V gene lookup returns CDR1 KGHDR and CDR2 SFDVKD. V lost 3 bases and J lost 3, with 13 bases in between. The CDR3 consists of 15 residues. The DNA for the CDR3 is TGTGCCACCAGTGATGAAGCCCCAGGGGAAGAGACCCAGTACTTC. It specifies CATSDEAPGEETQYF.

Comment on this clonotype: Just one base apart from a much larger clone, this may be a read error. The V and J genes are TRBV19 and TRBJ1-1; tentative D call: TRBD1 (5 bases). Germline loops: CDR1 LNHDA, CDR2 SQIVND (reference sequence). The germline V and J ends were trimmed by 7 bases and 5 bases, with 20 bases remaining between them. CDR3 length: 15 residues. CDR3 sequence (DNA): TGTGCCAGTATTACGACGGGGACGGTGGGTACTGAAGCTTTCTTT. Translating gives CASITTGTVGTEAFF.

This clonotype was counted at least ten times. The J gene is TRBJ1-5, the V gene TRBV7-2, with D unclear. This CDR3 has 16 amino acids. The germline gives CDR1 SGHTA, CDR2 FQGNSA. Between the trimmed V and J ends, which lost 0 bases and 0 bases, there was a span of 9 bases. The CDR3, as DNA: TGTGCCAGCAGCTTAGCAGGTGGCTATAGCAATCAGCCCCAGCATTTT. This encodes CASSLAGGYSNQPQHF.